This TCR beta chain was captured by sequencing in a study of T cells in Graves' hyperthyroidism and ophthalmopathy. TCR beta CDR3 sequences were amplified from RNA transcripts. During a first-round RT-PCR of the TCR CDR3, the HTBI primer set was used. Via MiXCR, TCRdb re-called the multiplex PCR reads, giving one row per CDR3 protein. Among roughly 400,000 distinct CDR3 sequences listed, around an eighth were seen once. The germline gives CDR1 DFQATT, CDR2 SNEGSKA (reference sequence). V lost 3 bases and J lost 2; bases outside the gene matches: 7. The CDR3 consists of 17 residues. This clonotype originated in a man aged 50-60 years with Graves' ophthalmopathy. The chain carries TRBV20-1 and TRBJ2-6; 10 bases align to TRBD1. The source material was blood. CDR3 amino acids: CSARGHGQGAGANVLTF. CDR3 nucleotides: TGCAGTGCTAGGGGACATGGACAGGGGGCTGGGGCCAACGTCCTGACTTTC.